A selection of T cell receptor beta chains follows, all from one sample in a study of control samples from healthy donors and cancer patients. Data came from immunoSEQ multiplex PCR; TCRdb stores just in-frame clones and leaves some out. Of around 68,000 clones in the sample, 83% are singletons; the top ten hold less than 20%. Sequencing was carried out using blood. The receptors originated from a man between 60 and 75 years old in good health. CDR3s include the opening cysteine and the closing phenylalanine or tryptophan. Fields, in order: CDR3 protein, CDR3 DNA, D gene, clone size, V gene, J gene. D genes are given only for firm matches. For some rows the clone size is stated as once, few or many, or as a class when expanded; others skip it.

CASTLGSGRVYEQYF	TGTGCCAGCACCTTGGGTAGCGGGAGGGTTTACGAGCAGTACTTC	TRBD2	-	TRBV13	TRBJ2-7
CASSVDGDSYEQYF	TGTGCCAGCAGCGTGGATGGGGACTCCTACGAGCAGTACTTC	-	few	TRBV9	TRBJ2-7
CSVRSSNTGELFF	TGCAGCGTCCGTTCCTCCAACACCGGGGAGCTGTTTTTT	-	-	TRBV29-1	TRBJ2-2
CAGQTQREQWNEQFF	TGTGCCGGGCAGACCCAGCGGGAGCAGTGGAATGAGCAGTTCTTC	TRBD2	-	TRBV9	TRBJ2-1
CASSLQGQSRGYTF	TGTGCCAGCAGTTTACAGGGACAATCGAGGGGCTACACCTTC	-	-	TRBV28	TRBJ1-2
CASSLVAGDYNEQFF	TGTGCCAGCAGCTTAGTAGCGGGCGACTACAATGAGCAGTTCTTC	TRBD2	-	TRBV11-1	TRBJ2-1
CASSQAGGLQETQYF	TGTGCCAGCAGCCAAGCGGGAGGCCTACAAGAGACCCAGTACTTC	TRBD2	-	TRBV4-2	TRBJ2-5
CASSFGQVVFAGNTIYF	TGTGCCAGCAGTTTTGGCCAGGTAGTTTTCGCTGGAAACACCATATATTTT	-	-	TRBV27	TRBJ1-3
CASSQGAGVSGYTF	TGTGCCAGCAGCCAGGGGGCAGGGGTTAGTGGCTACACCTTC	TRBD1	-	TRBV7-8	TRBJ1-2
CASSWDSQPPTDTQYF	TGCGCCAGCAGCTGGGACTCTCAGCCTCCCACAGATACGCAGTATTTT	-	many	TRBV5-1	TRBJ2-3
CASSPPGLADMEQYF	TGTGCCAGCTCACCGCCGGGACTAGCGGACATGGAGCAGTACTTC	TRBD2	-	TRBV18	TRBJ2-7
CASSPTWGFGTEAFF	TGCGCCAGCAGCCCCACGTGGGGGTTCGGCACTGAAGCTTTCTTT	-	-	TRBV4-3	TRBJ1-1
CAISGQNSPLHF	TGTGCCATCAGTGGGCAAAATTCACCCCTCCACTTT	-	-	TRBV10-3	TRBJ1-6
CSAGAGNEQFF	TGCAGTGCTGGCGCGGGAAATGAGCAGTTCTTC	-	-	TRBV20-1	TRBJ2-1
CASSLVQSSGNTIYF	TGTGCCAGCAGCTTAGTTCAGAGCTCTGGAAACACCATATATTTT	-	once	TRBV11-1	TRBJ1-3
CASSKGAGNSPLHF	TGTGCCAGCAGCAAGGGGGCTGGAAATTCACCCCTCCACTTT	TRBD1	-	TRBV7-9	TRBJ1-6
CASRFGGTGELFF	TGTGCCAGCAGATTTGGGGGCACCGGGGAGCTGTTTTTT	-	-	TRBV14	TRBJ2-2
CASSLGLGRVEKLFF	TGTGCCAGCAGCTTAGGACTCGGCAGGGTTGAAAAACTGTTTTTT	-	-	TRBV7-8	TRBJ1-4
CASSLGGDTEAFF	TGTGCCAGCAGCCTTGGGGGGGACACTGAAGCTTTCTTT	-	-	TRBV27	TRBJ1-1
CAWSPWARQPQHF	TGTGCCTGGAGTCCCTGGGCTCGTCAGCCCCAGCATTTT	-	-	TRBV30	TRBJ1-5
CASSYIGGKGYSNQPQHF	TGTGCCAGCAGTTACATAGGGGGCAAGGGTTATAGCAATCAGCCCCAGCATTTT	TRBD1	-	TRBV6-2/TRBV6-3	TRBJ1-5
CSVREGGADTQYF	TGCAGCGTCCGAGAAGGGGGGGCAGATACGCAGTATTTT	-	few	TRBV29-1	TRBJ2-3
CASSSTGGDGYTF	TGTGCCAGCAGTTCGACAGGAGGGGACGGCTACACCTTC	-	-	TRBV12-3/TRBV12-4	TRBJ1-2
CASSQGGWLAGADTQYF	TGTGCCAGCAGCCAAGGTGGTTGGCTAGCGGGGGCAGATACGCAGTATTTT	TRBD2	-	TRBV3-1/TRBV3-2	TRBJ2-3
CASSLRTGSRNEQFF	TGTGCCAGCAGCTTAAGAACGGGTTCGCGGAATGAGCAGTTCTTC	-	few	TRBV7-3	TRBJ2-1
CASSLSPGTSRNEQFF	TGTGCCAGCAGCCTCTCTCCCGGGACTAGCAGAAATGAGCAGTTCTTC	TRBD2	-	TRBV3-1/TRBV3-2	TRBJ2-1
CAWSEPVTQYF	TGTGCCTGGAGTGAGCCGGTGACCCAGTACTTC	-	-	TRBV30	TRBJ2-5